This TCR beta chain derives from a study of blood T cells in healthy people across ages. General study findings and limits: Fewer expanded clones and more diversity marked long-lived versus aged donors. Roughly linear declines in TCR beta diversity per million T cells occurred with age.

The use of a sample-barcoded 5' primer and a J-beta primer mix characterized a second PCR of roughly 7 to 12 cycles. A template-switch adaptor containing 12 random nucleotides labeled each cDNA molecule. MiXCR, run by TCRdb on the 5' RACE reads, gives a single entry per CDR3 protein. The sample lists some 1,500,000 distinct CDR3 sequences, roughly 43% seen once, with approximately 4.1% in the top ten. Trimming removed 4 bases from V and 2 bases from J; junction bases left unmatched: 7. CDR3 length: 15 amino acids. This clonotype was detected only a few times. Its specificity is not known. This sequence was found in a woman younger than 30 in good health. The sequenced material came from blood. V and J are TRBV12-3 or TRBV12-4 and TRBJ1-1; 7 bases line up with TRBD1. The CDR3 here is CASSSHPGGNTEAFF. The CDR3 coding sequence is TGTGCCAGCAGTTCCCACCCAGGGGGAAACACTGAAGCTTTCTTT.